One and the same sample provided the 25 T cell receptor beta chains below, sequenced in a study of Ad26.COV2.S vaccination and SARS-CoV-2 variants. Treatment here: some 20 received Ad26.COV2.S at low or high dose, single or two shots; five or six received placebo; per-sample allocation not given. The samples date from day 63 after the first vaccine or placebo injection. Measured with immunoSEQ multiplex PCR; TCRdb has only the in-frame clones, and not every one. The table lists hundreds of thousands of clones, about 92% of them singletons. Sequenced here: peripheral blood, sampled in a trial of Ad26.COV2.S vaccine versus placebo. Every receptor here comes from a person between 18 and 60 years old who received the Ad26.COV2.S COVID-19 vaccine or a placebo.

The chain is built from TRBV9 and TRBJ2-6; no clear D gene. V shed 4 bases and J shed 0 bases, with 11 bases lying between them. This CDR3 contains 16 residues. Germline CDR1 SGDLS, CDR2 YYNGEE. CDR3 residues: CASSIQDSSGANVLTF. DNA of the CDR3: TGTGCCAGCAGCATCCAAGACTCCTCTGGGGCCAACGTCCTGACTTTC.

This rearrangement joins TRBV21-1 to TRBJ1-3. TRBV21-1 is marked as a pseudogene. This CDR3 comprises 14 residues. CDR3 nucleotide sequence: TGTGCCAGCAGCAAAGGGGACCATGGAAACACCATATATTTT. Amino acids: CASSKGDHGNTIYF.

The V and J genes are TRBV28 and TRBJ1-2; maybe TRBD1 (5 bases). The CDR3 spans 12 residues. V lost 4 bases to trimming and J lost 2 bases, with 5 bases between them. Germline V gene data show CDR1 as MDHEN and CDR2 as SYDVKM. The CDR3 sequence is CASSWGNYGYTF. CDR3 DNA sequence: TGTGCCAGCAGTTGGGGGAACTATGGCTACACCTTC.

The CDR3 loop reads CASSYSTEKLFF. Written as DNA, the CDR3 is TGTGCCAGCAGTTACTCGACTGAAAAACTGTTTTTT. V is TRBV6-5 and J is TRBJ1-4; no clear D. Trimming cost V 0 bases and J 7 bases, with 3 bases left between them. The CDR3 totals 12 residues. Germline CDR1 reads MNHEY; CDR2 reads SVGAGI.

This sequence joins TRBV18 and TRBJ2-7, with D possibly matching TRBD1 (6 bases). The CDR3 sequence is 14 residues long. The V end was cut by 1 base, the J end by 3 bases, with 10 bases between. Looked up from germline, CDR1 is KGHSH and CDR2 is LQKENI. CDR3 loop: CASSPQGDDYEQYF. The CDR3 DNA reads TGTGCCAGCTCACCACAGGGGGACGACTACGAGCAGTACTTC.

The rearrangement uses TRBV19 and TRBJ2-1, with 8 nucleotides matching TRBD1. Germline values: CDR1 LNHDA, CDR2 SQIVND (reference sequence). The CDR3 is 14 amino acids. Trimming cost V 5 bases and J 4 bases; bases outside gene matches: 4. In nucleotides, the CDR3 is TGTGCCAGTAGTCGAGGACAGGGTTACAATGAGCAGTTCTTC. Amino acid sequence: CASSRGQGYNEQFF.

This clone was recorded a few times. V gene TRBV5-4 combines with J gene TRBJ2-6, with D maybe TRBD1 (5 bases). Trimming left V 4 bases short and J 0 bases short, with 8 bases between. The CDR3 runs to 15 residues. Germline V gene data show CDR1 as SGHNT and CDR2 as YYREEE (reference sequence). The CDR3 sequence: CASSRQISGANVLTF. CDR3 nucleotides: TGTGCCAGCAGCCGACAGATCTCTGGGGCCAACGTCCTGACTTTC.

V and J are TRBV27 and TRBJ1-5; 8 bases agree with TRBD1. This CDR3 has 14 residues. Per the germline V gene, CDR1 is MNHEY and CDR2 is SMNVEV (reference sequence). The J segment lost 3 bases and the V segment lost 5 bases, leaving 3 bases of the junction unmatched. The CDR3 DNA follows: TGTGCCAGCAGTCAGACAGGGGCCAATCAGCCCCAGCATTTT. Protein product: CASSQTGANQPQHF.

Here the CDR3 reads CASSLHREQYF. The CDR3 DNA is TGTGCCAGCAGTTTACACCGCGAGCAGTACTTC. The rearrangement links TRBV12-3 or TRBV12-4 to TRBJ2-7, with D unresolved. The CDR3 sequence is 11 residues long. V lost 2 bases to trimming and J lost 6 bases, with 5 bases between them.

V gene TRBV6-5 combines with J gene TRBJ1-1; a weak D match, TRBD1 (5 bases). The germline V gene encodes CDR1 MNHEY and CDR2 SVGAGI. This CDR3 has 12 residues. V lost 7 bases, J lost 2 bases, and 8 bases lay in between. The CDR3 reads CASTRGNTEAFF. The CDR3 DNA is TGTGCCAGCACGAGGGGAAACACTGAAGCTTTCTTT.

This chain uses TRBV19 with TRBJ2-1; D is perhaps TRBD2 (5 bases). The V end was cut by 11 bases, the J end by 8 bases, with 28 bases between. The CDR3 sequence is 16 residues long. Germline CDR1 LNHDA, CDR2 SQIVND (reference sequence). CDR3 bases: TGTGCCCGCAACTGCTACGAAGCGACTACCGGGCATGAGCAGTTCTTC. Translating it yields CARNCYEATTGHEQFF. The full variable domain, in which reference TRBV19 and TRBJ2-1 provide the parts outside the CDR3, is DGGITQSPKYLFRKEGQNVTLSCEQNLNHDAMYWYRQDPGQGLRLIYYSQIVNDFQKGDIAEGYSVSREKKESFPLTVTSAQKNPTAFYLCARNCYEATTGHEQFFGPGTRLTVL.

This rearrangement joins TRBV30 to TRBJ2-5; the match to TRBD1 covers 7 bases. After removal of 2 bases from V and 5 bases from J, the junction contained 5 bases not matched to a gene. The germline CDR1 and CDR2 sequences are GTSNPN and SVGIG (reference sequence). The CDR3 length is 13 residues. The CDR3 spells CAWSRDSAETQYF. The DNA of the CDR3 is TGTGCCTGGAGTAGGGACAGCGCGGAGACCCAGTACTTC.

V usage is TRBV6-2 or TRBV6-3 and J usage is TRBJ2-1, with 10 bases that match TRBD2. Germline CDR1 reads MNHEY; CDR2 reads SVGEGT. The CDR3 runs to 14 residues. V was clipped by 4 bases and J by 8 bases; unmatched bases: 5. CDR3 protein: CASSSGLAAHEQFF. The CDR3 region has the DNA TGTGCCAGCAGTTCTGGACTAGCGGCGCATGAGCAGTTCTTC.

This chain connects TRBV30 to TRBJ2-7, with 12 bases identical to TRBD1. From germline, CDR1 is GTSNPN and CDR2 SVGIG (reference sequence). CDR3 length: 15 residues. V lost 3 bases, J lost 4 bases, and 7 bases stayed unmatched. The CDR3 DNA sequence: TGTGCCTGGAGGATATCGGGACAGGGGGCGTACGAGCAGTACTTC. Its translation is CAWRISGQGAYEQYF.

V and J are TRBV7-9 and TRBJ2-7; no firm D call. Germline V gene data show CDR1 as SEHNR and CDR2 as FQNEAQ (reference sequence). Trimming cost V 3 bases and J 12 bases, with 12 bases left between them. The CDR3 is 11 residues long. CDR3 loop: CASSLGWAVYF. Written as DNA, the CDR3 is TGTGCCAGCAGCTTGGGGTGGGCCGTGTACTTC. The full variable domain, with the rest looked up from reference TRBV7-9 and TRBJ2-7, is DTGVSQNPRHKITKRGQNVTFRCDPISEHNRLYWYRQTLGQGPEFLTYFQNEAQLEKSRLLSDRFSAERPKGSFSTLEIQRTEQGDSAMYLCASSLGWAVYFGPGTRLTVT.

The chain joins TRBV10-1 to TRBJ2-1; D is ambiguous. The germline CDR1 and CDR2 sequences are WNHNN and SYGVQD (reference sequence). Between the trimmed V and J ends, which lost 6 bases and 5 bases, there was a span of 11 bases. There are 13 residues in the CDR3. The chain's CDR3 is CASSQDEDNEQFF. DNA for the CDR3: TGCGCCAGCAGCCAGGACGAGGACAATGAGCAGTTCTTC.

The chain couples TRBV5-8 to TRBJ2-1; D might be TRBD2 (5 bases). V gave up 7 bases and J gave up 1 base, with 15 bases separating them. The CDR3 is made up of 15 amino acids. CDR1 SGHTS and CDR2 YDEGEE come from the germline V gene. CDR3 sequence: CASPGKRMSYNEQFF. The CDR3 DNA sequence: TGTGCCAGCCCCGGGAAGCGGATGTCCTACAATGAGCAGTTCTTC.

This clone was found once. This chain uses TRBV28 with TRBJ1-6, with 9 bases lining up with TRBD1. The V and J ends lost 9 bases and 0 bases, in that order; junction bases with no gene match: 18. From germline, CDR1 is MDHEN and CDR2 SYDVKM. The CDR3 consists of 20 residues. CDR3 region: CASSGPGTGLLSSYNSPLHF. For the CDR3, the DNA is TGTGCCAGTTCGGGCCCCGGGACAGGGCTGTTAAGCTCCTATAATTCACCCCTCCACTTT.

The gene calls are TRBV29-1 and TRBJ2-1; 8 bases fit TRBD1. Looked up from germline, CDR1 is SQVTM and CDR2 is ANQGSEA. V lost 2 bases and J lost 6; bases outside the gene matches: 6. The CDR3 consists of 14 residues. The CDR3 loop reads CSVERWTGSNEQFF. The CDR3 DNA reads as TGCAGCGTTGAACGTTGGACAGGGAGCAATGAGCAGTTCTTC.

V usage is TRBV28 and J usage is TRBJ2-7; D remains ambiguous. Trimming removed 3 bases at V and 2 bases at J, with 11 bases between. This CDR3 region has 14 residues. Per the germline V gene, CDR1 is MDHEN and CDR2 is SYDVKM. CDR3 protein: CASSFSDLTYEQYF. As DNA, the CDR3 is TGTGCCAGCAGTTTCAGTGATCTCACCTACGAGCAGTACTTC. Full variable domain (remainder filled in from reference TRBV28 and TRBJ2-7): DVKVTQSSRYLVKRTGEKVFLECVQDMDHENMFWYRQDPGLGLRLIYFSYDVKMKEKGDIPEGYSVSREKKERFSLILESASTNQTSMYLCASSFSDLTYEQYFGPGTRLTVT.

About this clone: Other DNA variants within this sample encode the same CDR3. The chain carries TRBV11-2 and TRBJ1-6; tentatively, D is TRBD1 (5 bases). Germline CDR1 is SGHAT and CDR2 is FQNNGV. V dropped 2 bases and J dropped 6 bases, with 14 bases sitting between them. This CDR3 has 16 amino acids. The CDR3: CASSLWGKGGNSPLHF. CDR3 bases: TGTGCCAGCAGCTTATGGGGGAAAGGAGGTAATTCACCCCTCCACTTT.

V usage is TRBV27 and J usage is TRBJ1-2; D is ambiguous. Germline lookup yields CDR1 MNHEY and CDR2 SMNVEV (reference sequence). CDR3 size: 13 residues. V was trimmed by 2 bases and J by 5 bases, leaving 9 bases between them. In nucleotides, the CDR3 is TGTGCCAGCAGTTTAAGTTCGGTGTATGGCTACACCTTC. Its translation is CASSLSSVYGYTF.

The rearrangement links TRBV19 to TRBJ1-2; D is ambiguous. Germline lookup yields CDR1 LNHDA and CDR2 SQIVND (reference sequence). The V end was cut by 2 bases, the J end by 0 bases, with 13 bases between. This CDR3 contains 16 residues. The CDR3 region is CASSILSTVTNYGYTF. The CDR3 region has the DNA TGTGCCAGTAGTATATTGAGTACAGTCACTAACTATGGCTACACCTTC.

This chain links TRBV12-3 or TRBV12-4 with TRBJ2-7; 8 positions match TRBD1. The trim removed 7 bases at V and 2 bases at J, leaving 4 bases unmatched. The CDR3 consists of 13 residues. CDR3 DNA sequence: TGTGCCAGCACAGGGGGCAGAACCTACGAGCAGTACTTC. Amino acids: CASTGGRTYEQYF.

A single count supports this clone. The chain joins TRBV11-2 to TRBJ1-5; D may be TRBD1 (6 bases). V dropped 1 base and J dropped 9 bases, with 16 bases sitting between them. From germline, CDR1 is SGHAT and CDR2 FQNNGV. CDR3 length: 15 residues. The CDR3, as DNA: TGTGCCAGCAGCTTAGGCCCCTGGGGGCGTGCGCCCCAGCATTTT. It yields the protein CASSLGPWGRAPQHF.